This T cell receptor beta chain appears in the sequencing data of a study of T cells after yellow fever vaccination. Study context: Researchers used SMART-Seq v4 Ultra Low Input to prepare fractions that had low cell numbers.

General study findings and limits: The appearance of a small share of clonotypes in both CD4 and CD8 compartments was observed. When the response was secondary, it was weaker but reached its peak faster, day 5 versus 15. The study re-detected most primary-vaccination clones after the booster (96% CD4, around 90% CD8).

In this sample, this clonotype turned up a few times. What it recognizes is unknown. V lost 5 bases to trimming and J lost 3 bases, with 10 bases between them. The CDR3 sequence is 12 residues long. From germline, CDR1 is SQVTM and CDR2 ANQGSEA. TCRdb ran MiXCR on the 5' RACE reads and lists one entry per CDR3 protein. This repertoire shows roughly 500,000 distinct CDR3 sequences, about 19% found once; its top ten account for 13% to 15%. V is TRBV29-1 and J is TRBJ2-5, with D maybe TRBD1 (6 bases). The TCR was taken from a man aged 25-45 years who received the YFV17D yellow fever vaccine. The sample consisted of PBMCs, taken 15 days after the yellow fever booster vaccination. The CDR3 DNA reads TGCAGCGTTCCCAGGGGAGAAGAGACCCAGTACTTC. Its translation is CSVPRGEETQYF.